What follows describes a single TCR beta chain. The data are from a study of shared clonotypes between healthy human individuals. Some clones are missing from TCRdb's copy, which holds only in-frame ones; the method was immunoSEQ multiplex PCR. Among roughly 2 million clones, roughly 95% were seen once, and the ten largest hold about 0.13%. Those who donated were healthy HIV-negative adults, with no recent acute infections or vaccinations reported. Sample: naive CD4+ T cells sorted from blood. This sample's subset: CD45RA+ positively selected. The TCR sequence derives from a man between 18 and 29 years old in good health.

Written as DNA, the CDR3 is TGTGCCAGCAGCTCCCACCAGGGGGCGGCTAACACAGATACGCAGTATTTT. Protein sequence: CASSSHQGAANTDTQYF. The rearrangement uses TRBV7-8 and TRBJ2-3, with 8 positions matching TRBD1. The CDR3 consists of 17 residues. The germline CDR1 and CDR2 sequences are SGHVS and FQNEAQ. V gave up 4 bases and J gave up 2 bases; unmatched junction bases: 11.